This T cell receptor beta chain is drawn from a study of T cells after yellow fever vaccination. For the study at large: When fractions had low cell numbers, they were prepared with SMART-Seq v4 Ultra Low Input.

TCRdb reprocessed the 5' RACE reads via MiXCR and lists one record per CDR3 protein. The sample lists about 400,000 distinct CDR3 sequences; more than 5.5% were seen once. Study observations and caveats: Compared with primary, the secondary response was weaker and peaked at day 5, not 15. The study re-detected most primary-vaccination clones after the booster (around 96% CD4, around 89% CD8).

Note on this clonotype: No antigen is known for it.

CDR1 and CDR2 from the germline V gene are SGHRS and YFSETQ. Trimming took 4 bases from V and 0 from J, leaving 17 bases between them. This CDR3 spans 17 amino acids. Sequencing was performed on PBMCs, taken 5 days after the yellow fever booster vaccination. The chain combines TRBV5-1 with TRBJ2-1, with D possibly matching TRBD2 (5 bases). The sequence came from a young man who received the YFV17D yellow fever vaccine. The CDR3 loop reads CASSLTSGSSSYNEQFF. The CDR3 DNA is TGCGCCAGCAGCCTGACCAGCGGCTCTAGCTCCTACAATGAGCAGTTCTTC.